Listed below are T cell receptor beta chains from one sample, sequenced in a study of blood T cell repertoires in COVID-19. Some clones are missing from TCRdb's copy, which holds only in-frame ones; the method was immunoSEQ multiplex PCR. The sample holds 220,000 or so clones, 89% seen once. Sample: peripheral blood. These receptors were taken from a man in his sixties who had recovered from COVID-19. Both conserved end residues are part of each CDR3. D genes are given only for firm matches.

CDR3aa	CDR3nt	j_gene	len	v_gene	d_gene
CASRTVGRRSYNEQFF	TGTGCCAGCAGGACCGTGGGCAGGCGCTCCTACAATGAGCAGTTCTTC	TRBJ2-1	16	TRBV28	.
CASSVGAPAYGYTF	TGTGCCAGCAGCGTAGGGGCCCCGGCATATGGCTACACCTTC	TRBJ1-2	14	TRBV9	.
CASSLTQPPRGYTF	TGTGCCAGCAGCTTAACCCAACCACCTCGGGGCTACACCTTC	TRBJ1-2	14	TRBV7-9	.
CASSPPGQGFTGGYTF	TGTGCCAGCAGCCCTCCGGGACAGGGGTTTACTGGGGGCTACACCTTC	TRBJ1-2	16	TRBV5-4	TRBD1
CASSPGQYNSPLHF	TGTGCCAGCAGCCCGGGACAATATAATTCACCCCTCCACTTT	TRBJ1-6	14	TRBV13	.
CASSSTSGSADTQYF	TGTGCCAGCAGCTCGACTAGCGGGAGTGCAGATACGCAGTATTTT	TRBJ2-3	15	TRBV7-3	TRBD2
CASSPPSGRGGTDTQYF	TGTGCCAGCAGTCCGCCTTCTGGGCGGGGGGGCACAGATACGCAGTATTTT	TRBJ2-3	17	TRBV6-2/TRBV6-3	TRBD2
CASSSATNEKLFF	TGTGCCAGCAGCTCTGCAACTAATGAAAAACTGTTTTTT	TRBJ1-4	13	TRBV11-3	.
CASSFFGQGGTEAFF	TGTGCCAGCAGTTTTTTCGGGCAGGGGGGCACTGAAGCTTTCTTT	TRBJ1-1	15	TRBV11-2	TRBD1
CASSWSGSSYEQYF	TGCGCCAGCAGCTGGAGCGGAAGCTCCTACGAGCAGTACTTC	TRBJ2-7	14	TRBV5-1	.
CASSQSFEAGTDTQYF	TGTGCCAGCAGCCAATCGTTTGAGGCTGGCACAGATACGCAGTATTTT	TRBJ2-3	16	TRBV16	.
CASKARGGYGYTF	TGTGCCAGTAAGGCCAGGGGCGGGTATGGCTACACCTTC	TRBJ1-2	13	TRBV19	.
CASSSYVVFSTDTQYF	TGTGCCAGCAGCTCTTACGTAGTATTTAGCACAGATACGCAGTATTTT	TRBJ2-3	16	TRBV7-6	.
CASSTRANTGELFF	TGTGCCAGCAGTACCAGGGCGAACACCGGGGAGCTGTTTTTT	TRBJ2-2	14	TRBV6-5	.